What follows is one T cell receptor beta chain and its context. What it binds is not known. Lysates of CMV-infected fibroblasts at around 9.9 ug/mL stimulated these cells. Responding CD4+ T cells were sorted by upregulation of both CD40 ligand and CD69. This entry comes from a study of persistence of HIV-infected CD4 T cells. With 3 bases clipped from V and 2 bases from J, the junction kept 3 bases outside the gene matches. Germline V gene lookup returns CDR1 SGDLS and CDR2 YYNGEE. The CDR3 has 14 amino acids. The libraries were made with immunoSEQ version 4 in survey mode. Profiling relied on immunoSEQ multiplex PCR, and the TCRdb table lists in-frame clones only, not all of them. The sample includes around 7,500 clones, approximately 63% of them seen just once.

This sample comprised CD4+ T cells sorted from PBMCs after approximately 19-hour stimulation, obtained from a patient who received antiretroviral therapy. This sequence joins TRBV9 and TRBJ2-5; 8 bases align to TRBD1. This clonotype was sampled from an adult man with HIV who was CMV-seropositive. The CDR3 nucleotides are TGTGCCAGCAGCGCAGGACAGGGACAAGAGACCCAGTACTTC. Translated, it gives CASSAGQGQETQYF.